This T cell receptor (beta chain) emerged from a study of T cell changes during pregnancy in multiple sclerosis. CDR3 length equals 15 residues. V lost 8 bases to trimming and J lost 1 base; unmatched junction nucleotides: 9. Looked up from germline, CDR1 is SNHLY and CDR2 is FYNNEI. Clones were sequenced by immunoSEQ multiplex PCR, and TCRdb holds only the in-frame ones, with some missing. The profile shows roughly 66,000 clones, 92% of them singletons. Sample: peripheral blood, taken in the first trimester of pregnancy. The receptor comes from a female donor with multiple sclerosis, enrolled in a pregnancy study. The V gene is TRBV2, the J gene TRBJ1-1; the match to TRBD1 covers 8 bases. Here the CDR3 reads CASGLQGAGNTEAFF. CDR3 nucleotides: TGTGCCAGCGGACTTCAGGGGGCGGGGAACACTGAAGCTTTCTTT.